Shown below are 12 T cell receptor beta chains from a single sample sequenced in a study of T cells after yellow fever vaccination. TCRdb fed the 5' RACE reads into MiXCR, producing one record per CDR3 protein. This sample yields some 300,000 distinct CDR3 sequences, of which 8.7% are seen a single time; 3% to 3.5% belongs to the top ten. The source was CD4+ T cells sorted from PBMCs, collected 5 days after the yellow fever booster vaccination. The receptor source for this set is a man younger than 30 who received the YFV17D yellow fever vaccine.

This clonotype was observed a handful of times. The chain uses TRBV6-1 and TRBJ2-7; 7 positions agree with TRBD2. CDR3 length: 13 residues. Looked up from germline, CDR1 is MNHNS and CDR2 is SASEGT. V lost 6 bases, J lost 3 bases, and 5 bases stayed unmatched. CDR3: CASRLGEGYEQYV. DNA for the CDR3: TGTGCCAGCAGGCTGGGGGAGGGCTACGAGCAGTACGTC.

At least ten counts were recorded for this clonotype. The J gene is TRBJ2-6, the V gene TRBV4-1; TRBD1 aligns across 7 bases. The CDR3 length is 16 residues. Per germline, CDR1 MGHRA and CDR2 YSYEKL. V dropped 4 bases and J dropped 1; count of bases not matched to a gene: 4. CDR3 protein: CASSREQGSGANVLTF. CDR3 DNA: TGCGCCAGCAGCCGTGAACAGGGGTCTGGGGCCAACGTCCTGACTTTC.

This clonotype occurred a few times. The chain uses TRBV12-3 or TRBV12-4 and TRBJ2-7; D is unclear. This CDR3 region has 11 residues. Trimming cost V 5 bases and J 6 bases, with 8 bases left between them. The CDR3 DNA sequence: TGTGCCAGCAGTCCCGGTCGCGAGCAGTACTTC. Its protein product is CASSPGREQYF.

This clonotype was recorded many times. The chain combines TRBV5-1 with TRBJ2-1; possible D gene TRBD1, 5 bases. CDR1 and CDR2 from the germline V gene are SGHRS and YFSETQ. Trimming took 2 bases from V and 8 from J, leaving 14 bases between them. CDR3 size: 14 residues. CDR3 protein: CASSFGQGWDEQFF. CDR3 nucleotides: TGCGCCAGCAGCTTCGGTCAGGGATGGGATGAGCAGTTCTTC.

In its sample, this clonotype was seen many times. The junction differs from germline at one of its ends, possibly a read error. The V and J genes are TRBV7-3 and TRBJ2-1; 14 bases match TRBD2. CDR1 SGHTA and CDR2 FQGTGA come from the germline V gene. The CDR3 totals 14 residues. CDR3 loop: CASSPGLAGGDPVF. The CDR3, as DNA: TGTGCCAGCAGCCCAGGACTAGCGGGAGGCGATCCGGTCTTC.

The rearrangement joins TRBV2 to TRBJ2-3, with TRBD2 as a possible D gene (6 bases). The CDR3 is 17 residues long. Germline V CDR1 and CDR2: SNHLY, FYNNEI. Trimming cost V 2 bases and J 4 bases, with 19 bases left between them. CDR3 sequence reads: CASSEPPEGGGADTQYF. Written as DNA, the CDR3 is TGTGCCAGCAGTGAACCCCCCGAGGGCGGAGGGGCAGATACGCAGTATTTT.

This clonotype was seen a few times. The CDR3 protein is CASSPGTGVGGTF. The CDR3 DNA reads TGTGCCAGCAGCCCAGGGACAGGGGTCGGAGGCACCTTC. This chain links TRBV7-2 with TRBJ1-2, with 10 bases identical to TRBD1. Looked up from germline, CDR1 is SGHTA and CDR2 is FQGNSA. J was trimmed by 13 bases and V by 5 bases; bases with no gene match: 10. This CDR3 has 13 residues.

The chain couples TRBV10-3 to TRBJ2-7; the match to TRBD1 covers 10 bases. The V gene end was trimmed by 5 bases and the J gene end by 3 bases; junction bases not matched to a gene: 4. The CDR3 length is 14 residues. Per germline, CDR1 ENHRY and CDR2 SYGVKD. The CDR3 bases are TGTGCCATCAGTCCCGGGACAGGGGTCTACGAGCAGTACGTC. It encodes CAISPGTGVYEQYV.

This clonotype has more than one count but fewer than ten. The gene calls are TRBV20-1 and TRBJ1-5, with no clear D. Trimming stripped 1 base from V and 0 bases from J, with 13 bases between. Germline V gene data show CDR1 as DFQATT and CDR2 as SNEGSKA (reference sequence). This CDR3 comprises 16 residues. The DNA for the CDR3 is TGCAGTGCTAGAGCGAGGGCAGCCTATAGCAATCAGCCCCAGCATTTT. It yields the protein CSARARAAYSNQPQHF.

This clonotype was detected only a few times. The chain carries TRBV6-5 and TRBJ1-2; no definite D call. The CDR3 loop spans 17 amino acids. Trimming removed 6 bases at V and 0 bases at J, with 20 bases between. CDR1 and CDR2 (germline): MNHEY, SVGAGI. The CDR3: CASRILVRPNANYGYTF. The CDR3 DNA reads as TGTGCCAGCAGAATATTGGTTCGGCCAAACGCTAACTATGGCTACACCTTC.

This clonotype has only a few counts. The V and J genes are TRBV4-3 and TRBJ1-1; D may be TRBD1 (5 bases). Germline lookup yields CDR1 LGHNA and CDR2 YSLEER. The length of the CDR3 is 12 residues. The germline V and J ends were trimmed by 0 bases and 10 bases, with 9 bases remaining between them. The CDR3 spells CASSQDWGGAFF. DNA for the CDR3: TGCGCCAGCAGCCAAGATTGGGGGGGAGCTTTCTTT.

The CDR3 loop reads CASSPGQGAWVTEAFF. The CDR3, as DNA: TGTGCCAGCAGCCCCGGACAGGGGGCGTGGGTCACTGAAGCTTTCTTT. The chain is built from TRBV7-9 and TRBJ1-1; 11 bases map to TRBD1. There are 16 residues in the CDR3. The germline V gene encodes CDR1 SEHNR and CDR2 FQNEAQ (reference sequence). The V gene end was trimmed by 5 bases and the J gene end by 4 bases; junction bases not matched to a gene: 9.